At least ten counts were recorded for the clone carrying this T cell receptor beta chain. This record belongs to a study of early T cells in non-severe SARS-CoV-2 infection. Each CDR3 protein is one row after TCRdb ran MiXCR on the 5' RACE reads. The sample consists of roughly 52,000 distinct CDR3 sequences, around 6.9% of them appearing once. Germline loops: CDR1 SQVTM, CDR2 ANQGSEA. With 7 bases removed from V and 6 bases from J, the gap between germline ends came to 19 bases. CDR3 size: 13 residues. This receptor was obtained from an adult who was a healthcare worker with PCR-confirmed SARS-CoV-2 infection or an uninfected control (not recorded which). The specimen was whole blood, collected at baseline. This rearrangement joins TRBV29-1 to TRBJ2-7; a possible D gene is TRBD2 (6 bases). This CDR3 is CSARPGTESEQYF. CDR3 in DNA: TGCAGCGCCCGCCCCGGGACTGAGAGCGAGCAGTACTTC.